One sample yielded the 16 T cell receptor beta chains listed below, sequenced in a study of T cells after posttransplantation cyclophosphamide. TCRdb's copy holds only in-frame clones and misses some; the assay was immunoSEQ multiplex PCR. In the table there are about 31,000 clones, around 90% of which are singletons. The naive gate required viable CD3+CD4+ or CD3+CD8+ cells with CCR7+CD45RA+CD45RO-CD95-CD27+CD28+ phenotype. The sample comprised naive CD4+ T cells sorted from blood. These receptor sequences come from a man aged 25 to 45 in good health and a related stem cell transplant donor.

J is TRBJ1-6 and V is TRBV7-2; D unclear. The length of the CDR3 is 15 residues. Trimming removed 2 bases at V and 7 bases at J, with 12 bases between. From germline, CDR1 is SGHTA and CDR2 FQGNSA. The DNA for the CDR3 is TGTGCCAGCAGCTTAATGTCAGGAGGCAATTCACCCCTCCACTTT. Translated: CASSLMSGGNSPLHF.

This chain joins TRBV18 and TRBJ2-3; 10 bases align to TRBD1. In germline, CDR1 is KGHSH, CDR2 LQKENI. This CDR3 contains 16 residues. Germline trimming cut 1 base from V and 6 bases from J; bases unmatched to any gene: 7. The DNA of the CDR3 is TGTGCCAGCTCACCACGACAGGGGGCGACTACGGATACGCAGTATTTT. Translating gives CASSPRQGATTDTQYF.

V is TRBV10-2 and J is TRBJ1-6, with D maybe TRBD1 (5 bases). The CDR3 covers 17 residues. In germline, CDR1 is WSHSY, CDR2 SAAADI. V lost 0 bases to trimming and J lost 7 bases, with 16 bases between them. CDR3 in DNA: TGCGCCAGCAGTGAGTCGGGGCCGAACGGGGGGAATTCACCCCTCCACTTT. Translation gives CASSESGPNGGNSPLHF.

The gene calls are TRBV5-4 and TRBJ2-7; TRBD1 matches 10 bases. The CDR3 is 15 residues long. Per the germline V gene, CDR1 is SGHNT and CDR2 is YYREEE (reference sequence). The junction had 10 bases not matched to a gene; V was cut back by 5 bases and J by 5 bases. The CDR3 loop is CASRQDRGRGDEQYF. The CDR3 region has the DNA TGTGCCAGCAGACAAGACAGGGGGCGCGGGGACGAGCAGTACTTC.

The chain has TRBV25-1 and TRBJ1-3; D is undetermined. This CDR3 spans 11 amino acids. Germline-derived CDR1 and CDR2 are MGHDK and SYGVNS. Trimming removed 5 bases from V and 12 bases from J, with 11 bases in between. The CDR3 reads CASSTYGGIYF. CDR3 DNA: TGTGCCAGCAGTACTTACGGAGGCATATATTTT.

The V and J genes are TRBV7-3 and TRBJ2-7; 9 bases are a match to TRBD1. CDR1 and CDR2 from the germline V gene are SGHTA and FQGTGA. With 4 bases clipped from V and 7 bases from J, the junction kept 14 bases outside the gene matches. The CDR3 contains 16 residues. The chain's CDR3 is CASSSRTGQGRGEQYF. DNA of the CDR3: TGTGCCAGCAGCTCGCGTACGGGACAGGGCCGCGGTGAGCAGTACTTC.

The chain couples TRBV11-3 to TRBJ2-3; 8 bases are a match to TRBD1. This CDR3 has 16 amino acids. V trimming: 8 bases; J trimming: 4 bases; junction bases outside the gene matches: 14. The V gene's germline CDR1 is SGHNT and CDR2 YENEEA. The chain's CDR3 is CASARGQGTGSDTQYF. The CDR3 nucleotides read TGTGCCAGCGCCAGGGGGCAGGGCACGGGGTCAGATACGCAGTATTTT.

The rearrangement joins TRBV19 to TRBJ2-7, with 10 bases matching TRBD1. The germline CDR1 and CDR2 sequences are LNHDA and SQIVND (reference sequence). V dropped 5 bases and J dropped 7; count of bases not matched to a gene: 8. The CDR3 length is 14 residues. CDR3 in DNA: TGTGCCAGTAGTCTACGACAGGGGGCTAAGGAGCAGTACTTC. Protein product: CASSLRQGAKEQYF.

The chain uses TRBV7-6 and TRBJ2-1; D remains ambiguous. The CDR3 is made up of 14 amino acids. Germline CDR1 reads SGHVS; CDR2 reads FNYEAQ. V was clipped by 0 bases and J by 6 bases, with 9 bases between them. CDR3 amino acids: CASSLAHDSNEQFF. For the CDR3, the DNA is TGTGCCAGCAGCTTAGCGCACGACTCCAATGAGCAGTTCTTC.

This chain joins TRBV9 and TRBJ1-3; unclear D gene. The germline V gene encodes CDR1 SGDLS and CDR2 YYNGEE. V lost 0 bases to trimming and J lost 0 bases, with 10 bases between them. The CDR3 sequence is 16 residues long. CDR3 in amino acids: CASSVEPGASGNTIYF. The DNA of the CDR3 is TGTGCCAGCAGCGTAGAACCGGGAGCCTCTGGAAACACCATATATTTT.

This chain connects TRBV9 to TRBJ2-1; 7 nucleotides line up with TRBD1. V shed 1 base, J shed 8 bases, and the junction held 15 bases outside the gene matches. This CDR3 contains 17 residues. Germline values: CDR1 SGDLS, CDR2 YYNGEE. CDR3 nucleotides: TGTGCCAGCAGCGTAATCTCGACAGGGAGCCTAGTGGATGAGCAGTTCTTC. This encodes CASSVISTGSLVDEQFF.

The chain uses TRBV6-1 and TRBJ2-1; the match to TRBD1 covers 9 bases. The germline gives CDR1 MNHNS, CDR2 SASEGT. J lost 9 bases, V lost 6 bases, and 12 bases had no gene match. The CDR3 runs to 15 residues. The CDR3 sequence: CASRTTGGELTEQFF. The CDR3 DNA sequence: TGTGCCAGCAGGACGACAGGGGGAGAGCTGACTGAGCAGTTCTTC.

The chain employs TRBV10-3 and TRBJ2-2, with D possibly being TRBD2 (6 bases). The CDR3 is 13 amino acids. Trimming removed 6 bases at V and 7 bases at J, with 12 bases between. The germline gives CDR1 ENHRY, CDR2 SYGVKD. Here the CDR3 reads CAIRPRGIGELFF. In DNA form, the CDR3 reads TGTGCCATCAGGCCTCGGGGGATCGGGGAGCTGTTTTTT.

The chain is built from TRBV6-5 and TRBJ2-1; 14 bases map to TRBD2. The CDR3 runs to 16 residues. Unmatched junction bases numbered 6, after V lost 4 bases and J lost 7 bases. Germline CDR1 is MNHEY and CDR2 is SVGAGI. CDR3 nucleotides: TGTGCCAGCAGTTCGGGACTAGCGGGGGCCCGGAATGAGCAGTTCTTC. Residues: CASSSGLAGARNEQFF.

This sequence joins TRBV4-1 and TRBJ2-3; 10 nucleotides match TRBD2. The V segment lost 4 bases and the J segment 4 bases; nucleotides outside the gene matches: 8. Germline CDR1 is MGHRA and CDR2 is YSYEKL. This CDR3 has 16 amino acids. This CDR3 is CASSRHSGGAADTQYF. The DNA for the CDR3 is TGCGCCAGCAGCCGTCACAGCGGGGGGGCCGCAGATACGCAGTATTTT.

The chain uses TRBV7-8 and TRBJ1-6; 9 bases map to TRBD1. V was pared by 5 bases and J by 10 bases, with 9 bases of the junction left unmatched. The CDR3 covers 15 residues. Per the germline V gene, CDR1 is SGHVS and CDR2 is FQNEAQ. The CDR3 bases are TGTGCCAGCAGCGCCCGACAGGGGGGAGGCTCACCCCTCCACTTT. Protein product: CASSARQGGGSPLHF.